A single TCR beta chain is shown here with its context. Its antigen is undetermined. The data belong to a study of shared clonotypes between healthy human individuals. About the study: The donors, a couple of women and a few men, were aged 18 to 49.

Study-wide results and caveats: Four donors shared 4.5% to 6.5% of their naive CD4 clonotypes. Clonotype sharing levels among donors were expected to vary with sequencing depth.

V was shortened by 4 bases and J by 5 bases, with 11 bases between the two germline ends. This CDR3 is built from 13 residues. Germline V CDR1 and CDR2: MDHEN, SYDVKM. Into CD45RA+ naive and CD45RA-negative memory subsets, the CD4+ cells were split. Sequencing was performed with immunoSEQ multiplex PCR; in TCRdb, only in-frame clones are kept and a portion is missing. The sample includes roughly 1,500,000 clones, around 98.5% of them seen just once. The sample was naive CD4+ T cells sorted from blood. Subset in this sample: CD45RA+ positively selected. The chain combines TRBV28 with TRBJ1-2, with D hard to call. This clonotype was obtained from a man aged 25 to 45 in good health. The CDR3 DNA reads TGTGCCAGCAGTTCCCAGGACGCTTATGGCTACACCTTC. It is translated as CASSSQDAYGYTF.